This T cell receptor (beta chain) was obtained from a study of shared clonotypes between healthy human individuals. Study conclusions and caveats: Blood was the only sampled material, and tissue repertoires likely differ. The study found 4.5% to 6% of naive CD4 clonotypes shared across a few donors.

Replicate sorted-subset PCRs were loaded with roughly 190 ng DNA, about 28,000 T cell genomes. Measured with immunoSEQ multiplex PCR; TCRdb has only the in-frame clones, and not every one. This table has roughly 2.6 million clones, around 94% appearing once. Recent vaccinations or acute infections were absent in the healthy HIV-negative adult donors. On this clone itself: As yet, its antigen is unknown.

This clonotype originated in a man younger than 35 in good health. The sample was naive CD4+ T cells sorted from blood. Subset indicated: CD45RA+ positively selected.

For the CDR3, the DNA is TGTGCCAGTAGTATAGAAGGGACACAAAACTATGGCTACACCTTC. Encoded protein: CASSIEGTQNYGYTF. This chain uses TRBV19 with TRBJ1-2; a possible D gene is TRBD1 (6 bases). V lost 0 bases to trimming and J lost 2 bases, with 10 bases between them. CDR1 and CDR2 (germline): LNHDA, SQIVND (reference sequence). The CDR3 is made up of 15 amino acids.